These T cell receptor beta chains were read from a single sample in a study of blood T cell repertoires in COVID-19. Data came from immunoSEQ multiplex PCR; TCRdb stores just in-frame clones and leaves some out. The repertoire includes about 270,000 clones, about four fifths of them detected once, and roughly 2.9% sits in the top ten. Sequencing was done on a sample of peripheral blood. The receptors originated from a woman aged 55-69 years with active or convalescent COVID-19. The conserved cysteine and the conserved F or W are not part of the CDR3 here. The order of the fields is V gene, J gene, CDR3 protein.

V: TRBV7-9; J: TRBJ1-1; CDR3: ASSSTTANTEAF
V: TRBV5-4; J: TRBJ2-5; CDR3: ASSPGTSGGAETQY
V: TRBV19; J: TRBJ2-1; CDR3: ASSRGLATLQF
V: TRBV5-4; J: TRBJ2-7; CDR3: ASSLGVGAGEQY
V: TRBV5-1; J: TRBJ1-2; CDR3: ASSSGVMSYGYT
V: TRBV4-2; J: TRBJ2-2; CDR3: ASTPTAGTGGGSGELF
V: TRBV3-1/TRBV3-2; J: TRBJ1-1; CDR3: ASSQVGGNTEAF
V: TRBV11-3; J: TRBJ2-2; CDR3: ASSLDSGELF
V: TRBV5-1; J: TRBJ1-1; CDR3: ASSPSGFEDTEAF
V: TRBV7-8; J: TRBJ2-2; CDR3: ASSPSSGNTGELF
V: TRBV7-2; J: TRBJ1-3; CDR3: ASRGQQSSGNTIY
V: TRBV5-4; J: TRBJ2-5; CDR3: ASSLVARGGGETQY